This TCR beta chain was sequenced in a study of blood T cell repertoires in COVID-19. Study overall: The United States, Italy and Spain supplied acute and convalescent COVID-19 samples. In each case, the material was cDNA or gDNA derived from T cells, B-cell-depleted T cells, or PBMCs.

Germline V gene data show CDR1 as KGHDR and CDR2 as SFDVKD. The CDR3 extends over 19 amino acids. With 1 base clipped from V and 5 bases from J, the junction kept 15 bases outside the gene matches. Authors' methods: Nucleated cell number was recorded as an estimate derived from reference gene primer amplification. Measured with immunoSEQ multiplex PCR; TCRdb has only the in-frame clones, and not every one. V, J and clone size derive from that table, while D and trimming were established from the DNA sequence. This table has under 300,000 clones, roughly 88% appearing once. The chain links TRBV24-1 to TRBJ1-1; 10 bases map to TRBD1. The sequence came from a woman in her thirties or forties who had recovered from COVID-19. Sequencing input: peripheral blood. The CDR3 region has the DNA TGTGCCACCAGTGATTTTTGGGACAGGGGACCCCCCGATTCGACTGAAGCTTTCTTT. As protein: CATSDFWDRGPPDSTEAFF.